Following are 23 T cell receptor beta chains from one sample sequenced in a study of blood T cell repertoires in COVID-19. TCRdb's table, derived via immunoSEQ multiplex PCR, lists solely in-frame clones and lacks some. This table holds approximately 140,000 clones, approximately 85% found once. Material for sequencing was PBMCs or T cells enriched from blood (not recorded which). The receptors were gathered from a woman aged 45-59 years with acute COVID-19.

The rearrangement joins TRBV9 to TRBJ2-1, with D tentatively TRBD2 (6 bases). Trimming pared 4 bases from V and 7 bases from J, leaving 24 bases between. Germline CDR1 is SGDLS and CDR2 is YYNGEE. This CDR3 spans 17 amino acids. The CDR3 protein is CASSTTNPGVEGNEQFF. The CDR3 DNA follows: TGTGCCAGCAGCACTACGAACCCGGGAGTAGAAGGGAATGAGCAGTTCTTC.

V gene TRBV5-5 combines with J gene TRBJ2-1; 8 bases align to TRBD2. The V gene end was trimmed by 4 bases and the J gene end by 2 bases; junction bases not matched to a gene: 5. Germline CDR1 is SGHKS and CDR2 is YYEKEE (reference sequence). This CDR3 region has 15 residues. CDR3 nucleotides: TGTGCCAGCAGCATAACTAGCGGTCCCTACAATGAGCAGTTCTTC. It yields the protein CASSITSGPYNEQFF. The whole variable domain, remainder taken from reference TRBV5-5 and TRBJ2-1, is DAGVTQSPTHLIKTRGQQVTLRCSPISGHKSVSWYQQVLGQGPQFIFQYYEKEERGRGNFPDRFSARQFPNYSSELNVNALLLGDSALYLCASSITSGPYNEQFFGPGTRLTVL.

The chain is built from TRBV7-9 and TRBJ1-3; D ambiguous. V lost 5 bases and J 0 bases, leaving 8 bases between the germline ends. The CDR3 has 14 residues. CDR1 and CDR2 (germline): SEHNR, FQNEAQ (reference sequence). DNA of the CDR3: TGTGCCAGCAGCACTGACAACTCTGGAAACACCATATATTTT. Its protein product is CASSTDNSGNTIYF.

This chain links TRBV24-1 with TRBJ2-3; D is unclear. This CDR3 region has 13 residues. The germline V and J ends were trimmed by 4 bases and 0 bases, with 4 bases remaining between them. The V gene's germline CDR1 is KGHDR and CDR2 SFDVKD. The CDR3 here is CATSEASTDTQYF. As DNA, the CDR3 is TGTGCCACCAGTGAGGCAAGCACAGATACGCAGTATTTT.

The chain links TRBV3-1 (or the pseudogene TRBV3-2) to TRBJ2-7; D not certain. The germline V gene has CDR1 LGHDT and CDR2 YNNKEL (reference sequence). Trimming removed 3 bases at V and 1 base at J, with 4 bases between. This CDR3 region has 12 residues. In nucleotides, the CDR3 is TGTGCCAGCAGCCATTCATCCTACGAGCAGTACTTC. Its translation: CASSHSSYEQYF.

The chain combines TRBV5-1 with TRBJ1-6; D is unclear. The V gene lost 0 bases and the J gene lost 9 bases, with 13 bases spanning the gap. The CDR3 contains 15 residues. Germline assignment: CDR1 SGHRS and CDR2 YFSETQ. The CDR3 here is CASSLAGGKGSPLHF. The CDR3, as DNA: TGCGCCAGCAGCTTGGCCGGAGGGAAAGGTTCACCCCTCCACTTT.

This chain uses TRBV2 with TRBJ2-3; the D is unclear. CDR1 and CDR2 (germline): SNHLY, FYNNEI. This CDR3 is built from 11 residues. V shed 6 bases and J shed 6 bases, with 7 bases lying between them. This CDR3 is CASSAEDTQYF. The CDR3 DNA follows: TGTGCCAGCAGCGCGGAGGATACGCAGTATTTT.

The chain uses TRBV13 and TRBJ2-7; tentatively, D is TRBD1 (5 bases). This CDR3 region has 11 residues. In germline, CDR1 is PRHDT, CDR2 FYEKMQ (reference sequence). The V end was cut by 5 bases, the J end by 3 bases, with 5 bases between. The CDR3 here is CASSTGYEQYF. CDR3 coding DNA: TGTGCCAGCAGCACAGGCTACGAGCAGTACTTC.

This chain joins TRBV7-9 and TRBJ2-3; D ambiguous. Germline assignment: CDR1 SEHNR and CDR2 FQNEAQ (reference sequence). This CDR3 contains 14 residues. The V gene lost 5 bases and the J gene lost 1 base, with 10 bases spanning the gap. Written as DNA, the CDR3 is TGTGCCAGCAGCCCTCAGACTCGCACAGATACGCAGTATTTT. Encoded protein: CASSPQTRTDTQYF.

The chain employs TRBV6-4 and TRBJ2-1; D unresolved. CDR1 and CDR2 (germline): MRHNA, SNTAGT. The CDR3 is made up of 14 amino acids. Trimming left V 3 bases short and J 0 bases short, with 6 bases between. Written as DNA, the CDR3 is TGTGCCAGCAGTGAACTTAGCTCCTACAATGAGCAGTTCTTC. Protein sequence: CASSELSSYNEQFF.

The chain carries TRBV19 and TRBJ2-1; the match to TRBD1 covers 9 bases. Germline V gives CDR1 LNHDA, CDR2 SQIVND (reference sequence). Trimming removed 4 bases from V and 7 bases from J; junction bases left unmatched: 8. CDR3 length: 15 amino acids. CDR3: CASSTNPGQGNEQFF. The CDR3 DNA reads TGTGCCAGTAGTACAAATCCGGGACAGGGTAATGAGCAGTTCTTC.

This chain connects TRBV19 to TRBJ1-2; 7 bases agree with TRBD1. Germline V gene lookup returns CDR1 LNHDA and CDR2 SQIVND (reference sequence). V gave up 4 bases and J gave up 4 bases; unmatched junction bases: 9. The CDR3 contains 15 residues. The CDR3 region has the DNA TGTGCCAGTAGTACCCGAGGGGGCAGCGGCTATGGCTACACCTTC. It translates to CASSTRGGSGYGYTF.

The chain employs TRBV13 and TRBJ1-6; TRBD1 matches 9 bases. The CDR3 sequence is 16 residues long. Germline assignment: CDR1 PRHDT and CDR2 FYEKMQ (reference sequence). V dropped 2 bases and J dropped 7; count of bases not matched to a gene: 6. The CDR3 nucleotides read TGTGCCAGCAGCTTATGGGGGACAGGGACCAATTCACCCCTCCACTTT. Residues: CASSLWGTGTNSPLHF.

This clone was found a few times. The V gene is TRBV7-8, the J gene TRBJ1-1, with D possibly being TRBD1 (6 bases). The CDR3 covers 14 residues. Germline V gives CDR1 SGHVS, CDR2 FQNEAQ. V was shortened by 2 bases and J by 5 bases, with 12 bases between the two germline ends. The CDR3 DNA follows: TGTGCCAGCAGCTTAAGTACAGGGTGGACTGAAGCTTTCTTT. Translating gives CASSLSTGWTEAFF.

J is TRBJ2-7 and V is TRBV14; 9 bases match TRBD1. Losses at the gene ends were 4 bases for V and 7 bases for J; bases not matched to a gene: 8. The CDR3 has 14 residues. Germline V gene sequence: CDR1 SGHDN, CDR2 FVKESK. CDR3 sequence reads: CASSRDRDLEEQYF. The CDR3 DNA sequence: TGTGCCAGCAGCCGGGACAGGGACTTGGAAGAGCAGTACTTC.

This clone showed up just once. The chain employs TRBV12-3 or TRBV12-4 and TRBJ1-2, with D maybe TRBD1 (5 bases). There are 12 residues in the CDR3. V gave up 3 bases and J gave up 11 bases, with 13 bases separating them. The CDR3, as DNA: TGTGCCAGCAGTTTCTCCAGGGAGGGTTACACCTTC. Its translation: CASSFSREGYTF.

This clone was observed a few times. The rearrangement links TRBV27 to TRBJ1-1; TRBD1 aligns across 8 bases. J lost 2 bases, V lost 4 bases, and 6 bases had no gene match. The CDR3 is 15 amino acids. CDR1 is MNHEY, CDR2 SMNVEV, per germline (reference sequence). CDR3 loop: CASSSVQGANTEAFF. CDR3 nucleotide sequence: TGTGCCAGCAGTTCAGTTCAGGGGGCCAACACTGAAGCTTTCTTT.

V gene TRBV2 combines with J gene TRBJ2-2, with D uncertain. Trimming stripped 4 bases from V and 3 bases from J, with 3 bases between. Germline CDR1 reads SNHLY; CDR2 reads FYNNEI. This CDR3 is 12 amino acids long. The CDR3, as DNA: TGTGCCAGCAGTGTAGACACCGGGGAGCTGTTTTTT. Translation gives CASSVDTGELFF.

The chain employs TRBV7-9 and TRBJ2-3; 7 nucleotides match TRBD2. V was clipped by 1 base and J by 1 base; unmatched bases: 2. The CDR3 is 15 residues long. Per the germline V gene, CDR1 is SEHNR and CDR2 is FQNEAQ (reference sequence). CDR3 sequence (DNA): TGTGCCAGCAGCTTAGTCGCGGGGGGCACAGATACGCAGTATTTT. It specifies CASSLVAGGTDTQYF.

The CDR3 region is CASSFGRVTTDTQYF. CDR3 bases: TGTGCCAGCAGCTTTGGCAGGGTCACCACAGATACGCAGTATTTT. The chain carries TRBV5-8 and TRBJ2-3; the D gene is possibly TRBD1 (5 bases). The CDR3 consists of 15 residues. The V and J ends lost 2 bases and 2 bases respectively, with 12 bases between them. The germline CDR1 and CDR2 sequences are SGHTS and YDEGEE.

This chain joins TRBV11-3 and TRBJ2-6; a possible D gene is TRBD1 (6 bases). The CDR3 consists of 17 residues. The ends were cut back, 4 bases at V and 0 bases at J, with 13 bases in the middle. CDR1 and CDR2 (germline): SGHNT, YENEEA. In nucleotides, the CDR3 is TGTGCCAGCAGCTCCACGGGACAAAACTCTGGGGCCAACGTCCTGACTTTC. Amino acids: CASSSTGQNSGANVLTF.

This chain uses TRBV10-3 with TRBJ2-7, with D unresolved. The CDR3 totals 12 residues. Germline V CDR1 and CDR2: ENHRY, SYGVKD. The V gene lost 6 bases and the J gene lost 0 bases, with 6 bases spanning the gap. This CDR3 is CAISGTSYEQYF. The CDR3, as DNA: TGTGCCATCAGCGGTACCTCCTACGAGCAGTACTTC.

V usage is TRBV14 and J usage is TRBJ1-1; D remains unclear. Trimming took off 1 base at V and 11 bases at J, with 11 bases between the two ends. The CDR3 runs 12 residues. Germline loops: CDR1 SGHDN, CDR2 FVKESK. CDR3 protein: CASSQGASGAFF. In DNA, the CDR3 is TGTGCCAGCAGCCAAGGTGCCAGCGGGGCTTTCTTT.